This T cell receptor (beta chain) originates from a study of blood T cell repertoires in COVID-19. The junction had 8 bases not matched to a gene; V was cut back by 0 bases and J by 8 bases. The germline CDR1 and CDR2 sequences are SGDLS and YYNGEE. The CDR3 runs to 15 residues. TCRdb's copy holds only in-frame clones and misses some; the assay was immunoSEQ multiplex PCR. The table shows approximately 140,000 clones, with around nine tenths occurring only once. The sequenced sample consisted of peripheral blood. This clonotype was obtained from an older woman with acute or convalescent COVID-19. The chain couples TRBV9 to TRBJ2-1; 7 nucleotides align to TRBD2. The chain's CDR3 is CASSVEAGPEDEQFF. The CDR3 nucleotides are TGTGCCAGCAGCGTAGAAGCGGGGCCCGAGGATGAGCAGTTCTTC.